Shown below are 29 T cell receptor beta chains from a single sample sequenced in a study of OX40 agonist ivuxolimab in advanced cancers. Assay used: immunoSEQ multiplex PCR; TCRdb lists only in-frame clones, some missing. The table lists more than 45,000 clones, roughly nine tenths of them singletons, with about 12% in the top ten. Sequencing used CD4+ or CD8+ T cells sorted from blood, obtained in a trial of the OX40 agonist ivuxolimab. Every receptor here comes from an adult with an advanced solid tumor such as melanoma, head and neck, liver or kidney cancer.

The chain is built from TRBV5-3 and TRBJ2-3; no firm D call. TRBV5-3 is labeled an ORF, and its function is uncertain. CDR3 length: 13 residues. Between the trimmed V and J ends, which lost 4 bases and 2 bases, there was a span of 8 bases. The CDR3 DNA reads TGTGCCAGAAGCCCCCTCCACACAGATACGCAGTATTTT. Translation gives CARSPLHTDTQYF.

This chain connects TRBV10-3 to TRBJ1-5; no definite D call. Germline CDR1 ENHRY, CDR2 SYGVKD. V lost 0 bases, J lost 1 base, and 13 bases lay in between. The CDR3 length is 17 residues. The CDR3 region is CAISESLFTISNQPQHF. The CDR3 coding sequence is TGTGCCATCAGTGAGTCGCTCTTCACGATAAGCAATCAGCCCCAGCATTTT.

The gene calls are TRBV5-6 and TRBJ2-7; 9 bases are a match to TRBD2. Germline loops: CDR1 SGHDT, CDR2 YYEEEE. CDR3 size: 15 residues. The junction had 9 bases not matched to a gene; V was cut back by 2 bases and J by 6 bases. CDR3 nucleotides: TGTGCCAGCAGCTTTCTCTCTGTAGCGGGAGTCGAGCAGTACTTC. Amino acids: CASSFLSVAGVEQYF.

The chain links TRBV15 to TRBJ1-5; TRBD1 might be the D (5 bases). This CDR3 is 17 amino acids long. Germline V lookup: CDR1 LNHNV, CDR2 YYDKDF (reference sequence). Trimming removed 0 bases from V and 4 bases from J, with 16 bases in between. The CDR3 is CATSRDGGTGRNQPQHF. CDR3 DNA: TGTGCCACCAGCAGAGATGGGGGGACCGGACGGAATCAGCCCCAGCATTTT. The full variable domain, completed using reference TRBV15 and TRBJ1-5, is DAMVIQNPRYQVTQFGKPVTLSCSQTLNHNVMYWYQQKSSQAPKLLFHYYDKDFNNEADTPDNFQSRRPNTSFCFLDIRSPGLGDTAMYLCATSRDGGTGRNQPQHFGDGTRLSIL.

This sequence joins TRBV19 and TRBJ2-7; 7 bases fit TRBD2. The germline V gene encodes CDR1 LNHDA and CDR2 SQIVND (reference sequence). Trimming removed 6 bases from V and 3 bases from J; junction bases left unmatched: 8. CDR3 size: 14 residues. CDR3 sequence: CASSAAGEGYEQYF. The CDR3 region has the DNA TGTGCCAGTAGCGCCGCGGGAGAGGGCTACGAGCAGTACTTC.

The rearrangement joins TRBV7-8 to TRBJ2-5; 9 bases are a match to TRBD2. This CDR3 contains 15 residues. Germline CDR1 and CDR2: SGHVS and FQNEAQ. The J segment lost 5 bases and the V segment lost 2 bases, leaving 6 bases of the junction unmatched. The DNA for the CDR3 is TGTGCCAGCAGCTTACCAGCGGGAGGTCGGGAGACCCAGTACTTC. Its translation: CASSLPAGGRETQYF.

The rearrangement links TRBV7-9 to TRBJ1-2, with 8 bases lining up with TRBD1. Germline CDR1 reads SEHNR; CDR2 reads FQNEAQ (reference sequence). With V trimmed by 5 bases and J by 3 bases, 5 bases remained unmatched. The CDR3 covers 14 residues. In DNA, the CDR3 is TGTGCCAGCAGCGACACAGGGGGGGACTATGGCTACACCTTC. Protein product: CASSDTGGDYGYTF.

The V call is TRBV19, the J call TRBJ1-1, with TRBD1 identical over 7 bases. J lost 1 base, V lost 2 bases, and 4 bases had no gene match. The CDR3 sequence is 15 residues long. Germline CDR1 reads LNHDA; CDR2 reads SQIVND (reference sequence). The CDR3 sequence is CASSITGVTNTEAFF. CDR3 DNA: TGTGCCAGTAGTATAACAGGGGTGACGAACACTGAAGCTTTCTTT.

This sequence joins TRBV28 and TRBJ1-1, with D tentatively TRBD1 (5 bases). Looked up from germline, CDR1 is MDHEN and CDR2 is SYDVKM. This CDR3 is built from 13 residues. V lost 1 base, J lost 5 bases, and 8 bases lay in between. In DNA form, the CDR3 reads TGTGCCAGCAGTTTATCTGGGGGAACTGAAGCTTTCTTT. The encoded protein is CASSLSGGTEAFF.

The chain uses TRBV29-1 and TRBJ2-5; a weak D match, TRBD2 (5 bases). Per germline, CDR1 SQVTM and CDR2 ANQGSEA. The V end was cut by 6 bases, the J end by 5 bases, with 25 bases between. The CDR3 runs 16 residues. The chain's CDR3 is CSVKMVRGEHPETQYF. The CDR3 DNA reads TGCAGCGTAAAAATGGTACGGGGAGAGCACCCGGAGACCCAGTACTTC.

This chain links TRBV28 with TRBJ2-3; weak D call: TRBD1 (6 bases). This CDR3 spans 15 amino acids. The germline V gene encodes CDR1 MDHEN and CDR2 SYDVKM. Trimming cost V 6 bases and J 1 base, with 14 bases left between them. Here the CDR3 DNA reads TGTGCCAGCAGCTCCCAGGGGATAGGCACAGATACGCAGTATTTT. Translation: CASSSQGIGTDTQYF.

The J gene is TRBJ2-2, the V gene TRBV4-3; D not resolved. Germline V CDR1 and CDR2: LGHNA, YSLEER. This CDR3 spans 15 amino acids. V dropped 0 bases and J dropped 2 bases, with 7 bases sitting between them. The CDR3 sequence: CASSQDQVNTGELFF. The CDR3 coding sequence is TGCGCCAGCAGCCAAGATCAGGTTAACACCGGGGAGCTGTTTTTT.

CDR3 amino acids: CASSDRAVKMAFF. CDR3 coding DNA: TGTGCCAGCAGCGACCGGGCGGTTAAAATGGCTTTCTTT. The chain uses TRBV5-6 and TRBJ1-1; no reliable D call. V was trimmed by 4 bases and J by 11 bases, leaving 18 bases between them. The CDR3 consists of 13 residues. In germline, CDR1 is SGHDT, CDR2 YYEEEE.

The chain combines TRBV5-6 with TRBJ2-7; D is possibly TRBD1 (7 bases). Trimming pared 4 bases from V and 2 bases from J, leaving 13 bases between. CDR1 is SGHDT and CDR2 is YYEEEE in the germline V gene. The CDR3 is 14 residues long. This chain's CDR3 is CASSPRGEPYEQYF. CDR3 sequence (DNA): TGTGCCAGCAGCCCCAGGGGGGAACCCTACGAGCAGTACTTC.

The V gene is TRBV5-6, the J gene TRBJ2-1, with 8 positions matching TRBD2. Per germline, CDR1 SGHDT and CDR2 YYEEEE. After removal of 2 bases from V and 5 bases from J, the junction contained 6 bases not matched to a gene. CDR3 length: 15 residues. CDR3 coding DNA: TGTGCCAGCAGCTTCTCGGCGGGAGGTGACAATGAGCAGTTCTTC. Translated, it gives CASSFSAGGDNEQFF.

The chain joins TRBV19 to TRBJ1-4; the match to TRBD1 covers 7 bases. This CDR3 is built from 13 residues. The junction had 8 bases not matched to a gene; V was cut back by 9 bases and J by 7 bases. CDR1 LNHDA and CDR2 SQIVND come from the germline V gene (reference sequence). CDR3 sequence reads: CASSRQGSEKLFF. The CDR3 DNA follows: TGTGCCAGCTCTCGACAGGGATCTGAAAAACTGTTTTTT.

This chain uses TRBV5-8 with TRBJ2-7; the match to TRBD2 covers 8 bases. CDR3 size: 15 residues. CDR1 and CDR2 (germline): SGHTS, YDEGEE. Trimming at V came to 4 bases and at J to 1 base, leaving 7 bases not matched to a gene. The CDR3 DNA follows: TGTGCCAGCAGCCATTTGGGCGGGGGGTCCTACGAGCAGTACGTC. It encodes CASSHLGGGSYEQYV.

The rearrangement uses TRBV9 and TRBJ1-2; perhaps TRBD1 as D (5 bases). V was cut by 4 bases and J by 4 bases, with 17 bases left in between. Germline V gene lookup returns CDR1 SGDLS and CDR2 YYNGEE. This CDR3 contains 15 residues. DNA of the CDR3: TGTGCCAGCAGCCCGGGGGAGGGGAAGAGCTATGGCTACACCTTC. This sequence encodes CASSPGEGKSYGYTF.

The chain combines TRBV11-2 with TRBJ2-1, with 7 nucleotides matching TRBD2. Germline V lookup: CDR1 SGHAT, CDR2 FQNNGV. This CDR3 comprises 14 residues. Trimming at V came to 5 bases and at J to 2 bases, leaving 3 bases not matched to a gene. The CDR3 DNA follows: TGTGCCAGCAGCAACGGACTAGCCTACAATGAGCAGTTCTTC. Translated, it gives CASSNGLAYNEQFF.

This rearrangement joins TRBV6-4 to TRBJ1-5; D possibly corresponds to TRBD1 (5 bases). The CDR3 runs 13 residues. Germline assignment: CDR1 MRHNA and CDR2 SNTAGT. The V and J ends lost 8 bases and 5 bases respectively, with 13 bases between them. CDR3 sequence reads: CASYGTPHQPQHF. CDR3 nucleotides: TGTGCCAGCTACGGGACTCCGCATCAGCCCCAGCATTTT.

CDR3 protein: CASSWTGLGEQYF. CDR3 nucleotide sequence: TGTGCCAGCAGCTGGACAGGGTTAGGCGAGCAGTACTTC. The chain carries TRBV13 and TRBJ2-7, with 8 nucleotides matching TRBD1. This CDR3 comprises 13 residues. Per germline, CDR1 PRHDT and CDR2 FYEKMQ (reference sequence). V lost 4 bases to trimming and J lost 6 bases; unmatched junction nucleotides: 5.

The chain combines TRBV28 with TRBJ2-5; tentative D call: TRBD2 (6 bases). The J call is uncertain, as TRBJ2-7 better fits the DNA end. Germline V gives CDR1 MDHEN, CDR2 SYDVKM. The CDR3 sequence is 14 residues long. The DNA for the CDR3 is TGTGCCAGCAGCACCCGGGACTCCACCTACGAGCAGTACTTC. Its translation is CASSTRDSTYEQYF.

The chain is built from TRBV2 and TRBJ1-6; D is undetermined. The V and J ends lost 8 bases and 0 bases respectively, with 11 bases between them. This CDR3 comprises 15 residues. Germline CDR1 SNHLY, CDR2 FYNNEI. The CDR3 loop reads CASLLGGSYNSPLHF. As DNA, the CDR3 is TGTGCCAGCTTACTGGGAGGCTCCTATAATTCACCCCTCCACTTT.

This chain connects TRBV6-1 to TRBJ2-3; 12 nucleotides align to TRBD2. In germline, CDR1 is MNHNS, CDR2 SASEGT. Trimming at V came to 3 bases and at J to 4 bases, leaving 2 bases not matched to a gene. The CDR3 spans 15 residues. The CDR3 DNA reads TGTGCCAGCAGTGAGGCTAGCGGGAGGGCAGATACGCAGTATTTT. It specifies CASSEASGRADTQYF.

The chain carries TRBV28 and TRBJ2-6; D unclear. CDR3 size: 13 residues. Germline V gives CDR1 MDHEN, CDR2 SYDVKM. Trimming stripped 9 bases from V and 0 bases from J, with 6 bases between. CDR3 coding DNA: TGTGCCAGTAGGGACTCTGGGGCCAACGTCCTGACTTTC. This translates into CASRDSGANVLTF.

The chain uses TRBV19 and TRBJ2-1; D may correspond to TRBD1 or TRBD2 (7 bases each). Germline CDR1 LNHDA, CDR2 SQIVND (reference sequence). This CDR3 comprises 14 residues. V lost 10 bases to trimming and J lost 7 bases, with 20 bases between them. The CDR3 is CATQGVGGPNEQFF. As DNA, the CDR3 is TGTGCCACTCAGGGGGTGGGAGGGCCGAATGAGCAGTTCTTC.

Written as DNA, the CDR3 is TGTGCCAGCAGTTTACCCGGAGACAATGAGCAGTTCTTC. This sequence encodes CASSLPGDNEQFF. The gene calls are TRBV27 and TRBJ2-1; D is ambiguous. The V and J ends lost 2 bases and 5 bases respectively, with 7 bases between them. Germline CDR1 is MNHEY and CDR2 is SMNVEV (reference sequence). The CDR3 spans 13 residues.

The chain employs TRBV4-1 and TRBJ2-1, with 7 nucleotides matching TRBD2. Germline values: CDR1 MGHRA, CDR2 YSYEKL. This CDR3 spans 16 amino acids. V shed 4 bases and J 5 bases; nucleotides not matched to a gene: 11. The CDR3 loop reads CASSRTLASGNNEQFF. The CDR3, as DNA: TGCGCCAGCAGCCGGACCCTGGCCAGCGGGAACAATGAGCAGTTCTTC.

The J gene is TRBJ2-1, the V gene TRBV9; TRBD1 or TRBD2 may be the D gene (5 bases each). Trimming shortened V by 4 bases and J by 5 bases, and 13 bases separated the two germline ends. The CDR3 spans 14 residues. Germline loops: CDR1 SGDLS, CDR2 YYNGEE. This CDR3 reads CASSQPGTNNEQFF. CDR3 DNA sequence: TGTGCCAGCAGCCAACCCGGGACCAACAATGAGCAGTTCTTC.